This is a list of T cell receptor beta chains from one sample in a study of patients and donors after allogeneic stem cell transplantation. TCRdb used MiXCR to reprocess the RT-PCR reads, holding one entry per CDR3 protein. The data show over 350,000 distinct CDR3 sequences, around 15% seen once. Source material: blood, either unsorted or a sorted T cell fraction (not recorded which). The receptors derive from a human donor who was either an allogeneic HSCT recipient or a stem cell or donor lymphocyte infusion donor (not recorded which). It is not recorded whose cells these are; they may come from a transplant donor. CDR3s include the opening cysteine and the closing phenylalanine or tryptophan. D genes are given only for firm matches. Size is stated for part of the rows, as once, few or many counts, or as a class when the clone is expanded.

v_gene	d_gene	j_gene	abundance	CDR3aa	CDR3nt
TRBV6-1	-	TRBJ2-7	few	CASSPGEVGTYEQYF	TGTGCCAGCAGTCCTGGGGAGGTGGGTACCTACGAGCAGTACTTC
TRBV5-1	TRBD2	TRBJ2-3	-	CGTSGSEADTQYF	TGCGGAACTAGCGGGAGTGAGGCAGATACGCAGTATTTT
TRBV6-5	-	TRBJ2-1	many	CASSYSVGGSSYNEQFF	TGTGCCAGCAGTTACTCGGTCGGTGGGAGCTCCTACAATGAGCAGTTCTTC
TRBV25-1	-	TRBJ1-4	-	CASSEPGEGEKLFF	TGTGCCAGCAGTGAACCAGGGGAAGGTGAAAAACTGTTTTTT
TRBV2	TRBD1	TRBJ2-7	many	CASSGDRGYEQYF	TGTGCCAGCAGTGGGGACAGGGGCTACGAGCAGTACTTC
TRBV30	-	TRBJ2-3	-	CAWSLGGRDTQYF	TGTGCCTGGAGTCTGGGGGGGCGAGATACGCAGTATTTT
TRBV20-1	TRBD2	TRBJ2-2	-	CSARDPTSVRNTGELFF	TGCAGTGCTAGAGACCCTACTAGCGTTAGGAACACCGGGGAGCTGTTTTTT
TRBV18	-	TRBJ2-6	few	CASSPGRVTGANVLTF	TGTGCCAGCTCACCGGGCAGGGTGACTGGGGCCAACGTCCTGACTTTC
TRBV12-3/TRBV12-4	TRBD2	TRBJ2-5	-	CASSSPGTREETQYF	TGTGCCAGCAGTTCCCCCGGGACTAGGGAGGAGACCCAGTACTTC
TRBV6-5	-	TRBJ1-6	few	CASSPLYSPLHF	TGTGCCAGCTCTCCGTTGTATTCACCCCTCCACTTT
TRBV5-1	TRBD1	TRBJ2-7	once	CASRKQGASGYEQYF	TGCGCCAGCAGAAAACAGGGGGCGTCAGGCTACGAGCAGTACTTC
TRBV21-1	-	TRBJ2-5	-	CARKCAASLETQYF	TGTGCCAGGAAATGTGCCGCGTCCCTCGAGACCCAGTACTTC
TRBV7-3	TRBD1	TRBJ2-1	-	CASSTGTGYHEQFF	TGTGCCAGCAGCACTGGGACAGGGTACCATGAGCAGTTCTTC
TRBV12-3/TRBV12-4	-	TRBJ1-1	-	CASNLNKGSEAFF	TGTGCCAGCAACCTGAACAAAGGTTCTGAAGCTTTCTTT
TRBV24-1	TRBD1	TRBJ2-7	-	CATSEGQGTYELYF	TGTGCCACCAGTGAAGGACAGGGAACCTACGAGCTGTACTTC
TRBV20-1	-	TRBJ2-1	many	CSARDEERQAYNEQFF	TGCAGTGCTAGAGATGAGGAGCGCCAGGCCTACAATGAGCAGTTCTTC
TRBV10-3	-	TRBJ2-7	few	CAISEAGFEQYF	TGTGCCATCAGTGAAGCCGGCTTCGAGCAGTACTTC
TRBV6-2/TRBV6-3	-	TRBJ1-5	-	CASSYVGGLQPQHF	TGTGCCAGCAGTTACGTGGGGGGTTTACAGCCCCAGCATTTT